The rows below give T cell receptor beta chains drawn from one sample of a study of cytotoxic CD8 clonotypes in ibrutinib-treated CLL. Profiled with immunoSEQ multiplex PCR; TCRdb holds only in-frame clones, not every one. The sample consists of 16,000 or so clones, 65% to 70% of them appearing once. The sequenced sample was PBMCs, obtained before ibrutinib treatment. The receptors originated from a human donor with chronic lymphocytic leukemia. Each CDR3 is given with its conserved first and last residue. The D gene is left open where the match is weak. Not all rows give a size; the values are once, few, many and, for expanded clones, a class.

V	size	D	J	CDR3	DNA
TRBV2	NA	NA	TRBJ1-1	CASRGVGTSAFF	TGTGCCAGCCGGGGGGTCGGGACGTCAGCTTTCTTT
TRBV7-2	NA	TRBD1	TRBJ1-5	CASSLNRGSNQPQHF	TGTGCCAGCAGCTTAAACAGGGGTAGCAATCAGCCCCAGCATTTT
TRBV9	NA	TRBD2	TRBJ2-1	CASSGGLAGPISSYNEQFF	TGTGCCAGCAGCGGTGGACTAGCGGGGCCTATAAGCTCCTACAATGAGCAGTTCTTC
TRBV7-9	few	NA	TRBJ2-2	CASQATSNTGELFF	TGTGCCAGCCAAGCCACTAGCAACACCGGGGAGCTGTTTTTT
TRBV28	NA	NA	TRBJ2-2	CASSYKYYTGELFF	TGTGCCAGCAGCTACAAGTATTACACCGGGGAGCTGTTTTTT
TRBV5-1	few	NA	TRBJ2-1	CASSDGNQYNEQFF	TGCGCCAGCAGCGACGGGAACCAATACAATGAGCAGTTCTTC
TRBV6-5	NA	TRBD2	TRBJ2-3	CASRTSSQDTQYF	TGTGCCAGCCGGACTAGTTCCCAAGATACGCAGTATTTT
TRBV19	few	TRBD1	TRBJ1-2	CASSTLADRGYGYTF	TGTGCCAGTAGTACCTTGGCGGACAGGGGATATGGCTACACCTTC
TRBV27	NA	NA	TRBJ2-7	CASSLRRDTRTYEQYF	TGTGCCAGCAGTTTACGGAGGGATACACGAACCTACGAGCAGTACTTC
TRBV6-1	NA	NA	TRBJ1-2	CASSPSRQGWPTF	TGTGCCAGCAGCCCCAGCCGGCAGGGGTGGCCCACCTTC
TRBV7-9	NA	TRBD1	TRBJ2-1	CASSLGTGADNEQFF	TGTGCCAGCAGCTTAGGGACAGGGGCGGACAATGAGCAGTTCTTC
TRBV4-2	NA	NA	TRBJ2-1	CASSPQGGGLLEQFF	TGTGCCAGCAGCCCCCAGGGGGGGGGCCTCTTAGAGCAGTTCTTC
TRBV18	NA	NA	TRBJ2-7	CASSPTEYEQYF	TGTGCCAGCTCGCCGACGGAATACGAGCAGTACTTC
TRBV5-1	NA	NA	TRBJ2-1	CASSLRQGGLGEQFF	TGCGCCAGCAGCTTGAGGCAGGGAGGCCTTGGTGAGCAGTTCTTC
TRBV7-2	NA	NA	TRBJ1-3	CASSPDRGNTIYF	TGTGCCAGCAGCCCCGACAGGGGAAACACCATATATTTT
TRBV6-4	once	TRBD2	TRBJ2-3	CASSSGAGGDTQYF	TGTGCCAGCAGTAGCGGGGCCGGGGGAGATACGCAGTATTTT
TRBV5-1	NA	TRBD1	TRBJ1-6	CASSLVPGTGVSPLHF	TGCGCCAGCAGCTTGGTGCCCGGGACAGGGGTCTCACCCCTCCACTTT
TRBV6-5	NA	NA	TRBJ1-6	CASSYWGHLLPLHF	TGTGCCAGCAGTTACTGGGGACATTTGCTCCCCCTCCACTTT
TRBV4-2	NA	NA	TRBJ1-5	CASSQAASGGDQPQHF	TGTGCCAGCAGCCAAGCCGCTTCCGGGGGAGATCAGCCCCAGCATTTT
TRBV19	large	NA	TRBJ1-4	CASKLSTNEKLFF	TGTGCCAGTAAGCTGTCAACTAATGAAAAACTGTTTTTT
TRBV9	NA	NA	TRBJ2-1	CASSAPWGGDEQFF	TGTGCCAGCAGCGCACCCTGGGGGGGCGATGAGCAGTTCTTC
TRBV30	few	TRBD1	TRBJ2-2	CAWSRGQGNTGELFF	TGTGCCTGGAGTCGAGGACAGGGGAACACCGGGGAGCTGTTTTTT
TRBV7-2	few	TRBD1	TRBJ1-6	CASSFQGQGNSPLHF	TGTGCCAGCAGCTTCCAGGGACAGGGGAATTCACCCCTCCACTTT
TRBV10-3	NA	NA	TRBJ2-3	CAISSRGTDTQYF	TGTGCCATCAGTTCGCGGGGCACAGATACGCAGTATTTT
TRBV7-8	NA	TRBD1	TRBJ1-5	CASSLGTGYRNQPQHF	TGTGCCAGCAGCTTGGGGACAGGGTACCGCAATCAGCCCCAGCATTTT
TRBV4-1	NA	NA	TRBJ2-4	CASSLIGAENIQYF	TGCGCCAGCAGCCTAATTGGGGCGGAAAACATTCAGTACTTC
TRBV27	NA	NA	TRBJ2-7	CASQASAAYEQYF	TGTGCCAGCCAGGCTTCAGCCGCCTACGAGCAGTACTTC
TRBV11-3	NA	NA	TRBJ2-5	CASRGGQETQYF	TGTGCCAGCAGGGGGGGCCAAGAGACCCAGTACTTC
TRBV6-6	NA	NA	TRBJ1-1	CASSYRERSTEAFF	TGTGCCAGCAGTTACCGGGAAAGGAGCACTGAAGCTTTCTTT
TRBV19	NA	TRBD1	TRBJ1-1	CASSTRTGEDTEAFF	TGTGCCAGTAGCACCCGGACAGGTGAGGACACTGAAGCTTTCTTT
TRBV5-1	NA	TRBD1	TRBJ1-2	CASSEMRQGGNGYTF	TGCGCCAGCAGCGAGATGAGACAGGGTGGCAATGGCTACACCTTC
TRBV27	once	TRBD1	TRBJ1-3	CASSWPSSGGVREIIYF	TGTGCCAGCAGTTGGCCGTCCTCAGGGGGTGTTAGGGAAATTATATATTTT
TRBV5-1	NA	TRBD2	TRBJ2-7	CASSSLAGGSSSYEQYF	TGCGCCAGCAGCTCTCTAGCGGGGGGATCGAGCTCCTACGAGCAGTACTTC
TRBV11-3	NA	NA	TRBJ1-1	CASSLGEMGKAFF	TGTGCCAGCAGCTTAGGGGAGATGGGAAAAGCTTTCTTT
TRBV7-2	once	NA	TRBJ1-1	CASSFQFMNTEAFF	TGTGCCAGCAGCTTTCAATTCATGAACACTGAAGCTTTCTTT
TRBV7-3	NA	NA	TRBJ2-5	CASSLNTQETQYF	TGTGCCAGCAGCTTAAATACCCAGGAGACCCAGTACTTC
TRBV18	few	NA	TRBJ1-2	CASSPAGSYGYTF	TGTGCCAGCTCCCCCGCGGGGAGCTATGGCTACACCTTC
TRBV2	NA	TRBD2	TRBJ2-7	CASRTGLADEQYF	TGTGCCAGCAGAACGGGACTAGCGGACGAGCAGTACTTC
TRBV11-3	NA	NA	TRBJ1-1	CASSLDRGTEAFF	TGTGCCAGCAGCTTAGATCGGGGGACTGAAGCTTTCTTT
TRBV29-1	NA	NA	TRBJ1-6	CSVADTMSSPLHF	TGCAGCGTCGCCGACACTATGAGTTCCCCCCTCCACTTT
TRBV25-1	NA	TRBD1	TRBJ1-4	CASSEYRGSFEKLFF	TGTGCCAGCAGTGAGTACAGGGGTAGCTTCGAAAAACTGTTTTTT
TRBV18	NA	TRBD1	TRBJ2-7	CASSSDRDPYF	TGTGCCAGCTCATCGGACAGGGACCCCTACTTC
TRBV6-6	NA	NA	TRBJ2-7	CASSYGTYEQYF	TGTGCCAGCAGTTACGGGACCTACGAGCAGTACTTC
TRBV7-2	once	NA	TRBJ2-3	CASSLARSVSTDTQYF	TGTGCCAGCAGCTTAGCCAGATCGGTAAGCACAGATACGCAGTATTTT
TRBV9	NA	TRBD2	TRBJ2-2	CASSRQTSGVSGELFF	TGTGCCAGCAGCCGACAGACTAGCGGGGTTTCCGGGGAGCTGTTTTTT